This TCR beta chain was sequenced during a study of blood T cells in healthy people across ages. Turning to this clonotype: The antigen is unknown.

Germline lookup yields CDR1 DFQATT and CDR2 SNEGSKA (reference sequence). The CDR3 totals 10 residues. V was clipped by 7 bases and J by 3 bases, with 4 bases between them. Whole-study results and caveats: Diversity estimates drawn from one million T cells were deemed underestimates. Per million T cells, TCR beta diversity dropped roughly linearly as age increased. Higher diversity and more naive CD4+ cells were features of long-lived donors, compared to aged donors.

The second PCR ran roughly 6 to 12 cycles with a sample-barcoded 5' primer and J-beta primers. TCRdb independently ran MiXCR on the 5' RACE reads; one entry per CDR3 protein. There are roughly 1.6 million distinct CDR3 sequences in the sample; about 35% occur only once, and 10% to 12% lies in the top ten. V usage is TRBV20-1 and J usage is TRBJ2-1; no definite D call. The sample taken for sequencing was blood. This clonotype was sampled from a woman aged 25-40 years in good health. DNA of the CDR3: TGCAGTGGAAGCTACAATGAGCAGTTCTTC. As protein: CSGSYNEQFF.